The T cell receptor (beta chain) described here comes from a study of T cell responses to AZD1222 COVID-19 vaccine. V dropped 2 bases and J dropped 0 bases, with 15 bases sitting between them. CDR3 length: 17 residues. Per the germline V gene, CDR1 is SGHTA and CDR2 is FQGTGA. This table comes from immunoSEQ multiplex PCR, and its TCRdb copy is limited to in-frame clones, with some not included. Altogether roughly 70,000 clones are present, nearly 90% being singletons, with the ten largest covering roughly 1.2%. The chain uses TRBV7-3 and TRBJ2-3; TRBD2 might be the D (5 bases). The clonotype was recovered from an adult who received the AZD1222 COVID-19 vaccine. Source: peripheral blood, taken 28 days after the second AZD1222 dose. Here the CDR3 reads CASSLGPTGSSTDTQYF. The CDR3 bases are TGTGCCAGCAGCTTAGGCCCGACGGGATCTAGCACAGATACGCAGTATTTT.